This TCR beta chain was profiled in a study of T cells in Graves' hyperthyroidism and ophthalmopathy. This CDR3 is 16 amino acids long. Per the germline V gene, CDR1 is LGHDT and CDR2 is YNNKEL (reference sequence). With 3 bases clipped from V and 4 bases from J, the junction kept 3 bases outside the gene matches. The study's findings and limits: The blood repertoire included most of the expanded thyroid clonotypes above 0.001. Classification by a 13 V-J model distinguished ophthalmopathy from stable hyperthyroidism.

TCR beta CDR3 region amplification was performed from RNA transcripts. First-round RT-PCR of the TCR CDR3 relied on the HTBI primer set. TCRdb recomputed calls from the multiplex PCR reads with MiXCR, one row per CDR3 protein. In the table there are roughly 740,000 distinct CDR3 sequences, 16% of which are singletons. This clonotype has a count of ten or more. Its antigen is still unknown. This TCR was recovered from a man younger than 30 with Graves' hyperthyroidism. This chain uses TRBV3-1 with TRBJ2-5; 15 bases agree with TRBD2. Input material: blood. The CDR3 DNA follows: TGTGCCAGCAGCCACGGACTAGCGGGAGGGCCAGAGACCCAGTACTTC. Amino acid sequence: CASSHGLAGGPETQYF.